This TCR beta chain was captured by sequencing in a study of T cell repertoires in cytomegalovirus infection. Background on the study: In the study, CMV epitopes included recently identified HLA-C-restricted and well-studied HLA-B-restricted ones. Matching HLA type, along with CMV infection, was indicated by public TCR beta signatures.

Germline assignment: CDR1 SGHTS and CDR2 YDEGEE. Trimming left V 5 bases short and J 3 bases short, with 17 bases between. The CDR3 is 15 amino acids. Study-wide findings and caveats: Cumulated frequencies of public TCR beta families served to identify carriers of CMV plus the relevant HLA. The study found HLA-C-restricted CMV-specific TCR beta clonotypes dominating the ex vivo response.

With respect to this clonotype: Its antigen is undetermined.

TCRdb ran MiXCR on the reads and lists one entry per CDR3 protein. The data show approximately 770,000 distinct CDR3 sequences, around 29% seen once. This TCR was sampled from a human donor in good health (CMV status not recorded). Some clones in this sample may be carry-over from other donors' samples. This chain links TRBV5-8 with TRBJ1-2; TRBD1 might be the D (5 bases). The sample consisted of cultured CD8+ T cells from PBMCs, taken from culture after CMV antigen stimulation. For the CDR3, the DNA is TGTGCCAGCAGGTTTCGGGGACGGCTTGACTATGGCTACACCTTC. It yields the protein CASRFRGRLDYGYTF.